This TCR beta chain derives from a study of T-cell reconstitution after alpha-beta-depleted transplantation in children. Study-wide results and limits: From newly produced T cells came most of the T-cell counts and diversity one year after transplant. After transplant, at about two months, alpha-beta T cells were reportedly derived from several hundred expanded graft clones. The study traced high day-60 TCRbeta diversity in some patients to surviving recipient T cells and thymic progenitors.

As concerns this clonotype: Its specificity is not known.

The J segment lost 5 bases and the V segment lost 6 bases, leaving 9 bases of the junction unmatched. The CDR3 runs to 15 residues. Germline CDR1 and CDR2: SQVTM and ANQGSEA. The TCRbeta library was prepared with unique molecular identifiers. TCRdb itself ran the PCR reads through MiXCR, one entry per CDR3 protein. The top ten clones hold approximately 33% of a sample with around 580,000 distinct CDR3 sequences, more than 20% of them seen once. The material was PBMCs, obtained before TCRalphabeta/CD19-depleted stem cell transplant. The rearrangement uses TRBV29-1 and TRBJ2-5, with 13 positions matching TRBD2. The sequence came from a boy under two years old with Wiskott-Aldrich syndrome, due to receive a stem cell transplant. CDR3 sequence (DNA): TGCAGCGTACGGACTAGCGGGAGTCCGCAGGAGACCCAGTACTTC. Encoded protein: CSVRTSGSPQETQYF.